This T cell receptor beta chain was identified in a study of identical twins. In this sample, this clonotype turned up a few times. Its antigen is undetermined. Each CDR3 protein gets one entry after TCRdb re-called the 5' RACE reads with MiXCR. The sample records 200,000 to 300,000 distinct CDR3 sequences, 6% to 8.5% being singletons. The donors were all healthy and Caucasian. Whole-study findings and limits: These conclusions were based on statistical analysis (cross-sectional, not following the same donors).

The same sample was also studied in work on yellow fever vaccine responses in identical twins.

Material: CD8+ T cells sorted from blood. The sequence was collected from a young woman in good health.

The DNA for the CDR3 is TGTGCCAGCAGTGAACAGGAAAACTATGGCTACACCTTC. This sequence encodes CASSEQENYGYTF. The chain combines TRBV6-1 with TRBJ1-2, with D uncertain. The CDR3 consists of 13 residues. The V end lost 2 bases, the J end lost 2 bases, and 6 bases lay between the germline ends. Germline assignment: CDR1 MNHNS and CDR2 SASEGT.